This is a list of T cell receptor beta chains from one sample in a study of T-cell reconstitution after alpha-beta-depleted transplantation in children. MiXCR was run by TCRdb on the PCR reads, yielding one entry per CDR3 protein. The sample carries 100,000 or so distinct CDR3 sequences, around a quarter recorded once. This specimen was PBMCs, taken before TCRalphabeta/CD19-depleted stem cell transplant. Receptors were obtained from a boy aged 2 to 10 with acute lymphoblastic leukemia, due to receive a stem cell transplant. The CDR3 runs from the conserved cysteine through the conserved F or W. D genes are given only for firm matches. Clone size, where shown, is once, few, many, or a class for clones that have expanded.

>few|TRBJ2-3|14|TRBV5-1|NA
TGCGCCAGCAGCTTGGAGCGGCTCACAGATACGCAGTATTTT
CASSLERLTDTQYF
>NA|TRBJ2-7|16|TRBV27|NA
TGTGCCATTGGGAACCCAGGGCAAGGGGACTCCTACGAGCAGTACTTC
CAIGNPGQGDSYEQYF
>NA|TRBJ2-1|14|TRBV19|TRBD2
TGTGCCAGTAGTATAACGGGGGGTAAGAGCGAGCAGTTCTTC
CASSITGGKSEQFF
>few|TRBJ2-5|15|TRBV6-5|NA
TGTGCCAGCAGTTACCGGGACCCCGGTTCGGGGACCCAGTACTTC
CASSYRDPGSGTQYF
>NA|TRBJ2-3|16|TRBV5-1|NA
TGCGCCAGCAGCTTGGCTTTCCGAGATAGCACAGATACGCAGTATTTT
CASSLAFRDSTDTQYF
>NA|TRBJ1-1|14|TRBV6-5|NA
TGTGCCAGCAGTTACGTTGGAGAAAACACTGAAGCTTTCTTT
CASSYVGENTEAFF
>NA|TRBJ2-2|18|TRBV4-1|TRBD2
TGCGCCAGCAGCCAATTTGTACTAGCGGGAGAGATCACCGGGGAGCTGTTTTTT
CASSQFVLAGEITGELFF
>NA|TRBJ2-1|17|TRBV2|TRBD2
TGTGCCAGCAGTGTTCCCCTCGGGGGGGCCTCTGGTTATGAGCAGTTCTTC
CASSVPLGGASGYEQFF
>NA|TRBJ2-7|15|TRBV7-9|NA
TGTGCCAGCAGCTTAGTTCCAGACGGACCCTACGAGCAGTACTTC
CASSLVPDGPYEQYF
>once|TRBJ1-1|15|TRBV28|NA
TGTGCCAGCAGGGAGGACCAGACACTGAACACTGAAGCTTTCTTT
CASREDQTLNTEAFF
>NA|TRBJ2-1|15|TRBV7-8|TRBD2
TGTGCCAGCAGCCCGCGGGAGGGCCCCTACAATGAGCAGTTCTTC
CASSPREGPYNEQFF
>few|TRBJ2-1|15|TRBV20-1|TRBD2
TGCAGTGCTAGGCACGGGACTAGCGGGAGAGGTGAGCAGTTCTTC
CSARHGTSGRGEQFF
>few|TRBJ1-1|14|TRBV7-9|NA
TGTGCCAGCAGCCGTTCGACGGGATTTGTGAAAGCTTTCTTT
CASSRSTGFVKAFF
>NA|TRBJ2-1|16|TRBV28|TRBD2
TGTGCCAGCAGCTTTTCGGGACTAGCAATTTACAATGAGCAGTTCTTC
CASSFSGLAIYNEQFF
>NA|TRBJ2-1|20|TRBV9|TRBD2
TGTGCCAGCAGCGTAGCGGCGGGGACTAGCGGAGCGTCTTCCTACAATGAGCAGTTCTTC
CASSVAAGTSGASSYNEQFF
>NA|TRBJ2-7|14|TRBV20-1|TRBD2
TGCAGTGCGACTCGCGGGAGCGGAGTTATCGAGCAGTACTTC
CSATRGSGVIEQYF